The text below deals with one T cell receptor (beta chain). The source of the sample is a study of OX40 agonist ivuxolimab in advanced cancers. V lost 5 bases and J 1 base, leaving 8 bases between the germline ends. Germline loops: CDR1 MNHEY, CDR2 SMNVEV (reference sequence). The CDR3 length is 13 residues. The table came from immunoSEQ multiplex PCR; TCRdb's copy has only in-frame clones and leaves some out. The sample has under 65,000 clones, 90% to 95% seen once; the top ten hold roughly 12%. Source: CD4+ or CD8+ T cells sorted from blood, taken in a trial of the OX40 agonist ivuxolimab. The rearrangement links TRBV27 to TRBJ2-5, with D unresolved. This sequence was found in an adult with an advanced solid tumor such as melanoma, head and neck, liver or kidney cancer. The CDR3: CASSTRSQETQYF. The CDR3, as DNA: TGTGCCAGCAGTACCCGATCCCAAGAGACCCAGTACTTC.